This TCR beta chain was sequenced for a study of T cells in Graves' hyperthyroidism and ophthalmopathy. Study outcomes and limitations: Ophthalmopathy stood apart from stable hyperthyroidism in a 13 V-J model.

This clonotype was seen at least ten times. Its specificity is not known. Germline V gene data show CDR1 as SGHAT and CDR2 as FQNNGV. The V end was cut by 4 bases, the J end by 10 bases, with 21 bases between. The CDR3 loop spans 15 amino acids. Researchers took RNA transcripts and amplified the TCR beta CDR3 regions from them. With the HTBI primer set, the TCR CDR3 went through a first round of RT-PCR. TCRdb redid the calling of the multiplex PCR reads with MiXCR, one entry per CDR3 protein. The table records a few hundred thousand distinct CDR3 sequences, approximately 15% of them present only once. This clonotype was sampled from a woman under 30 with Graves' hyperthyroidism. The V and J genes are TRBV11-2 and TRBJ2-3, with D perhaps given as TRBD1 or TRBD2 (5 bases each). Sample: blood. The CDR3, as DNA: TGTGCCAGCAGCTCGCCCCGGGACCCCCAGGGCCCGCAGTATTTT. Translation: CASSSPRDPQGPQYF. The variable domain in full, completed from reference TRBV11-2 and TRBJ2-3, reads EAGVAQSPRYKIIEKRQSVAFWCNPISGHATLYWYQQILGQGPKLLIQFQNNGVVDDSQLPKDRFSAERLKGVDSTLKIQPAKLEDSAVYLCASSSPRDPQGPQYFGPGTRLTVL.